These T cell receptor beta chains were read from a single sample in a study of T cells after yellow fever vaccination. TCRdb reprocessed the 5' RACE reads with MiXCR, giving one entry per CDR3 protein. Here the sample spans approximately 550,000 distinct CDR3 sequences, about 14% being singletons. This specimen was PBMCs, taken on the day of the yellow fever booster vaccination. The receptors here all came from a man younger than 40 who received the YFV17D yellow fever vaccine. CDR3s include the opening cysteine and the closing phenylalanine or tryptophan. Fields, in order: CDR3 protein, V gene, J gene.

CASGTSGSWETQYF	TRBV25-1	TRBJ2-5
CASSRQLGLGNEQFF	TRBV4-3	TRBJ2-1
CASSGRTGDHYGYTF	TRBV7-2	TRBJ1-2
CASSQVPGTSGSNTGELFF	TRBV4-2	TRBJ2-2
CASQGYTEAFF	TRBV11-2	TRBJ1-1
CASTDFGGGTEAFF	TRBV5-1	TRBJ1-1
CASSSPGRPLHF	TRBV27	TRBJ1-6
CASSTLRAGGSYNEQFF	TRBV21-1	TRBJ2-1
CASSSYEGGSTEAFF	TRBV7-9	TRBJ1-1
CANGNPGQGTYQPQHF	TRBV6-1	TRBJ1-5
CASSQQPGSKEKLFF	TRBV7-9	TRBJ1-4
CASSSRGRKPGELFF	TRBV12-3/TRBV12-4	TRBJ2-2
CASSLMAGETQYF	TRBV12-3/TRBV12-4	TRBJ2-5
CASSLPLGGLQETQYF	TRBV28	TRBJ2-5
CASSPGRETDTQYF	TRBV12-3/TRBV12-4	TRBJ2-3
CASRGGWNTGELFF	TRBV19	TRBJ2-2
CASSLERQGYEQYF	TRBV11-2	TRBJ2-7
CAIGGGSLYEQYF	TRBV10-3	TRBJ2-7
CSAREREWSYEQYF	TRBV20-1	TRBJ2-7
CASSLTPQENTEAFF	TRBV7-3	TRBJ1-1
CSATRTGGNTEAFF	TRBV20-1	TRBJ1-1
CATSDPDRDQETQYF	TRBV24-1	TRBJ2-5
CASSPGASGRAIYNEQFF	TRBV18	TRBJ2-1
CASSLSKFGTSGIDPDTQYF	TRBV27	TRBJ2-3
CSVDRVGGSYNEQFF	TRBV29-1	TRBJ2-1
CASSNTGTEPYNEQFF	TRBV6-5	TRBJ2-1
CASSLNRYEQFF	TRBV12-3/TRBV12-4	TRBJ2-1
CSVGQGLTYEQYF	TRBV20-1	TRBJ2-7
CSVRQGVNTEAFF	TRBV29-1	TRBJ1-1
CASSFAGISYNEQFF	TRBV12-3/TRBV12-4	TRBJ2-1